This record covers a single TCR beta chain. Assay: immunoSEQ multiplex PCR; the TCRdb copy retains only in-frame clones and omits some. This sample has over 100,000 clones, with about four fifths found just once. This record belongs to a study of blood T cell repertoires in COVID-19. Study context: PBMCs, B-cell-depleted T cells, or T cells provided the cDNA or gDNA that made up the material.

Germline-derived CDR1 and CDR2 are MNHNS and SASEGT. CDR3 length: 16 residues. Unmatched junction bases numbered 4, after V lost 1 base and J lost 2 bases. Sequencing was performed on peripheral blood. The genes are TRBV6-1 and TRBJ2-5; TRBD2 aligns across 10 bases. This clonotype was sampled from a man between 60 and 70 years old with acute or convalescent COVID-19. The CDR3 sequence: CASSEDRAGGQETQYF. The CDR3, as DNA: TGTGCCAGCAGTGAAGATCGAGCGGGAGGGCAAGAGACCCAGTACTTC.